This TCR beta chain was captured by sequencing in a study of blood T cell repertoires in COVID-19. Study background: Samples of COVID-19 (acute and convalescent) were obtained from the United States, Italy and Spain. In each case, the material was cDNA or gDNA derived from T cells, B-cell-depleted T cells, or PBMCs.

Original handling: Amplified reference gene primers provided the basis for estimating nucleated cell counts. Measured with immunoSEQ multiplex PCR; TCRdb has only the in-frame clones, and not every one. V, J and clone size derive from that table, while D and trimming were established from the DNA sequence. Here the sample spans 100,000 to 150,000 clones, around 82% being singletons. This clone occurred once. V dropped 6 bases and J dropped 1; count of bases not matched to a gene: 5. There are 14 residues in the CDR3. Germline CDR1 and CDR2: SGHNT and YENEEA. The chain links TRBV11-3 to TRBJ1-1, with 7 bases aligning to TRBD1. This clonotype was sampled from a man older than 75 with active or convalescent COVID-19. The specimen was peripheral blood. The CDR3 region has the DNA TGTGCCAGCAGTATAGGGGGCGCGAACACTGAAGCTTTCTTT. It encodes CASSIGGANTEAFF.